Shown below are 22 T cell receptor beta chains from a single sample sequenced in a study of T cell repertoires in cytomegalovirus infection. One entry per CDR3 protein, called by TCRdb with MiXCR from the reads. The repertoire has 100,000 to 150,000 distinct CDR3 sequences, 8.8% of them found once; the top ten carry around 10%. The sequencing input was PBMCs. The receptors here all came from a human donor in good health (CMV status not recorded). Some clones in this sample may be carry-over from other donors' samples.

V is TRBV15 and J is TRBJ2-3; 8 nucleotides match TRBD1. The CDR3 spans 16 residues. CDR1 and CDR2 (germline): LNHNV, YYDKDF (reference sequence). Trimming took 0 bases from V and 0 from J; bases not matched to a gene: 2. CDR3 nucleotides: TGTGCCACCAGCAGAGAGAGACAGGGGAGCACAGATACGCAGTATTTT. Encoded protein: CATSRERQGSTDTQYF.

This chain joins TRBV19 and TRBJ2-1; 9 bases match TRBD1. CDR3 length: 17 residues. Per germline, CDR1 LNHDA and CDR2 SQIVND (reference sequence). V lost 5 bases and J lost 2; bases outside the gene matches: 10. The CDR3 here is CASSPGAGTGPYNEQFF. The DNA for the CDR3 is TGTGCCAGTAGTCCCGGGGCCGGGACAGGGCCCTACAATGAGCAGTTCTTC.

The table lists this clonotype with many counts. The V and J genes are TRBV20-1 and TRBJ1-2; D might be TRBD1 (6 bases). V dropped 5 bases and J dropped 3 bases, with 13 bases sitting between them. The CDR3 runs to 13 residues. CDR1 and CDR2 (germline): DFQATT, SNEGSKA (reference sequence). The CDR3 nucleotides are TGCAGTGCTGAAGGGGGTGCCTACTATGGCTACACCTTC. Its protein is CSAEGGAYYGYTF.

This clonotype appeared many times. The V and J genes are TRBV7-2 and TRBJ2-7; tentative D call: TRBD1 (5 bases). The CDR3 totals 13 residues. V dropped 5 bases and J dropped 4 bases, with 12 bases sitting between them. Germline CDR1 is SGHTA and CDR2 is FQGNSA. The CDR3 coding sequence is TGTGCCAGCAGCGGTCGACAGAGTTACGAGCAGTACTTC. This translates into CASSGRQSYEQYF.

This clonotype was detected many times. V is TRBV5-1 and J is TRBJ1-1, with D unresolved. The CDR3 spans 15 residues. Germline V gene sequence: CDR1 SGHRS, CDR2 YFSETQ. The V gene lost 2 bases and the J gene lost 1 base, with 12 bases spanning the gap. CDR3: CASSFRTPGNTEAFF. CDR3 nucleotide sequence: TGCGCCAGCAGCTTCCGGACCCCGGGGAACACTGAAGCTTTCTTT.

The chain has TRBV28 and TRBJ2-6; 9 bases line up with TRBD1. With 4 bases clipped from V and 4 bases from J, the junction kept 5 bases outside the gene matches. Germline CDR1 MDHEN, CDR2 SYDVKM. The CDR3 has 16 residues. CDR3 coding DNA: TGTGCCAGCAGTTCCGGGACAGGGTTCGGGGCCAACGTCCTGACTTTC. Translating gives CASSSGTGFGANVLTF.

This clonotype was recorded at least ten times. The CDR3 region is CASSLPLGQGKQFF. As DNA, the CDR3 is TGCGCCAGCAGCTTGCCGTTGGGACAGGGGAAGCAGTTCTTC. The rearrangement uses TRBV5-1 and TRBJ2-1, with TRBD1 matching 10 bases. The length of the CDR3 is 14 residues. The ends lost 1 base at V and 11 bases at J; junction bases unmatched: 6. Germline lookup yields CDR1 SGHRS and CDR2 YFSETQ.

This clonotype was counted many times. This rearrangement joins TRBV7-2 to TRBJ2-7; TRBD1 or TRBD2 may be the D gene (5 bases each). Trimming removed 3 bases from V and 12 bases from J, with 24 bases in between. Looked up from germline, CDR1 is SGHTA and CDR2 is FQGNSA. This CDR3 spans 15 amino acids. The CDR3, as DNA: TGTGCCAGCAGCTTGGTCGGGGCCTCCATCACTGATACGTACTTC. Residues: CASSLVGASITDTYF.

This clonotype turned up a few times. The V call is TRBV20-1, the J call TRBJ2-7; 7 positions match TRBD1. Looked up from germline, CDR1 is DFQATT and CDR2 is SNEGSKA (reference sequence). The trim removed 2 bases at V and 2 bases at J, leaving 6 bases unmatched. CDR3 length: 14 residues. The CDR3 spells CSARPGQSTYEQYF. CDR3 in DNA: TGCAGTGCTAGACCGGGACAGAGCACCTACGAGCAGTACTTC.

The chain uses TRBV29-1 and TRBJ1-2, with TRBD1 identical over 7 bases. V lost 4 bases and J lost 2; bases outside the gene matches: 4. The CDR3 is 13 residues long. CDR1 is SQVTM and CDR2 is ANQGSEA in the germline V gene. This CDR3 reads CSVAVTGNYGYTF. As DNA, the CDR3 is TGCAGCGTTGCTGTGACAGGGAACTATGGCTACACCTTC.

This clonotype was detected many times. The genes are TRBV7-2 and TRBJ1-3, with D unresolved. This CDR3 region has 15 residues. Deletions cut 5 bases from V and 0 bases from J, with 11 bases between. Per germline, CDR1 SGHTA and CDR2 FQGNSA. The CDR3 is CASSQDPDSGNTIYF. CDR3 in DNA: TGTGCCAGCAGCCAAGACCCCGACTCTGGAAACACCATATATTTT.

The chain employs TRBV15 and TRBJ1-5; D might be TRBD1 (6 bases). The CDR3 is 15 residues long. Germline CDR1 LNHNV, CDR2 YYDKDF (reference sequence). V was cut by 0 bases and J by 4 bases, with 10 bases left in between. The CDR3 DNA sequence: TGTGCCACCAGCAGAGAGGGGGCTTTAAATCAGCCCCAGCATTTT. This codes for CATSREGALNQPQHF.

This clonotype was seen repeatedly, ten times or more. The genes are TRBV7-9 and TRBJ1-2, with 7 positions matching TRBD1. Looked up from germline, CDR1 is SEHNR and CDR2 is FQNEAQ (reference sequence). V shed 2 bases, J shed 4 bases, and the junction held 4 bases outside the gene matches. The CDR3 has 14 amino acids. The CDR3 loop is CASSLTRGAYGYTF. The DNA of the CDR3 is TGTGCCAGCAGCTTAACCAGGGGGGCCTATGGCTACACCTTC.

There are many counts of this clonotype. V is TRBV10-3 and J is TRBJ2-1; TRBD2 might be the D (7 bases). Deletions cut 10 bases from V and 2 bases from J, with 12 bases between. The CDR3 consists of 13 residues. From germline, CDR1 is ENHRY and CDR2 SYGVKD. CDR3 amino acids: CANAGDTYNEQFF. CDR3 coding DNA: TGTGCCAACGCGGGGGACACCTACAATGAGCAGTTCTTC.

In its sample, this clonotype was seen many times. The chain links TRBV7-2 to TRBJ1-1; D not certain. The CDR3 sequence is 11 residues long. CDR1 is SGHTA and CDR2 is FQGNSA in the germline V gene. V lost 6 bases and J 5 bases, leaving 7 bases between the germline ends. DNA of the CDR3: TGTGCCAGCAGTCGGAGGACTGAAGCTTTCTTT. Translated, it gives CASSRRTEAFF. Drawing the rest from reference TRBV7-2 and TRBJ1-1, the complete variable domain is GAGVSQSPSNKVTEKGKDVELRCDPISGHTALYWYRQSLGQGLEFLIYFQGNSAPDKSGLPSDRFSAERTGGSVSTLTIQRTQQEDSAVYLCASSRRTEAFFGQGTRLTVV.

The chain has TRBV28 and TRBJ2-7; perhaps TRBD2 as D (6 bases). The V gene lost 5 bases and the J gene lost 4 bases, with 15 bases spanning the gap. CDR1 and CDR2 (germline): MDHEN, SYDVKM. The CDR3 length is 14 residues. CDR3 amino acids: CASSKVPGTYEQYF. The CDR3 nucleotides read TGTGCCAGCAGTAAGGTGCCGGGGACTTACGAGCAGTACTTC.

The chain joins TRBV30 to TRBJ2-1, with a possible D match to TRBD2 (5 bases). Germline CDR1 reads GTSNPN; CDR2 reads SVGIG (reference sequence). The CDR3 covers 14 residues. V shed 4 bases and J shed 3 bases, with 13 bases lying between them. CDR3 bases: TGTGCCTGGACCCCTCCACTAGTCTACAATGAGCAGTTCTTC. It yields the protein CAWTPPLVYNEQFF.

This clonotype was seen a handful of times. The J gene is TRBJ2-3, the V gene TRBV28; D remains ambiguous. The germline V and J ends were trimmed by 4 bases and 3 bases, with 5 bases remaining between them. Germline-derived CDR1 and CDR2 are MDHEN and SYDVKM. The CDR3 contains 12 residues. CDR3 residues: CASSSPTDTQYF. As DNA, the CDR3 is TGTGCCAGCAGTTCCCCTACAGATACGCAGTATTTT.

At least ten counts were recorded for this clonotype. The chain couples TRBV18 to TRBJ2-7, with a tentative D call TRBD1 (6 bases). The CDR3 extends over 12 amino acids. CDR1 and CDR2 (germline): KGHSH, LQKENI. Trimming left V 8 bases short and J 3 bases short, with 11 bases between. Written as DNA, the CDR3 is TGTGCCAGCGTAGGACAGAGCTACGAGCAGTACTTC. Translation: CASVGQSYEQYF.

For this clonotype: A much larger clone sits a single nucleotide away, making a read error possible. V is TRBV2 and J is TRBJ1-1; no reliable D call. The length of the CDR3 is 14 residues. The germline V gene has CDR1 SNHLY and CDR2 FYNNEI. This CDR3 reads CAGSVVTVNTEAFF. CDR3 nucleotide sequence: TGTGCCGGCAGCGTTGTTACAGTCAACACTGAAGCTTTCTTT.

This clonotype was detected only once. This rearrangement joins TRBV29-1 to TRBJ1-3; maybe TRBD1 (6 bases). The germline V and J ends were trimmed by 4 bases and 2 bases, with 12 bases remaining between them. In germline, CDR1 is SQVTM, CDR2 ANQGSEA. The CDR3 spans 14 residues. CDR3 coding DNA: TGCAGCGTTGTTGTCAGGGGACCTGGAAACACCATATATTTT. This encodes CSVVVRGPGNTIYF. The entire variable domain, with the rest obtained from reference TRBV29-1 and TRBJ1-3, is as follows: SAVISQKPSRDICQRGTSLTIQCQVDSQVTMMFWYRQQPGQSLTLIATANQGSEATYESGFVIDKFPISRPNLTFSTLTVSNMSPEDSSIYLCSVVVRGPGNTIYFGEGSWLTVV.

Ten or more counts support this clonotype. The chain links TRBV19 to TRBJ1-1; D is uncertain. Trimming pared 2 bases from V and 1 base from J, leaving 11 bases between. Germline CDR1 reads LNHDA; CDR2 reads SQIVND (reference sequence). The CDR3 extends over 15 amino acids. The CDR3 region is CASSISGGPNTEAFF. The CDR3 DNA is TGTGCCAGTAGTATATCCGGAGGTCCGAACACTGAAGCTTTCTTT.